This T cell receptor (beta chain) is drawn from a study of cytomegalovirus exposure and HLA in healthy donors. Notes on the study in general: The study flagged about 150 TCR beta chains as cytomegalovirus-associated.

Trimming pared 4 bases from V and 3 bases from J, leaving 10 bases between. CDR1 and CDR2 (germline): MDHEN, SYDVKM. The CDR3 runs 13 residues. In regard to this clone: Antigen unknown.

The protocol was immunoSEQ multiplex PCR, while the TCRdb copy is restricted to in-frame clones and leaves out a portion. The top ten hold about 3% of the sample, which has about 38,000 clones, over 85% seen once. This TCR was sampled from a man younger than 35 in good health and CMV-seronegative. Input material: PBMCs. The rearrangement uses TRBV28 and TRBJ2-7; a weak D match, TRBD1 (6 bases). The CDR3 protein is CASSWYRDYEQYF. DNA of the CDR3: TGTGCCAGCAGTTGGTACAGGGACTACGAGCAGTACTTC.